The 10 T cell receptor beta chains reported below all come from one sample, sequenced in a study of T cells after yellow fever vaccination. From the 5' RACE reads, TCRdb called clonotypes with MiXCR, one entry per CDR3 protein. The table lists about 45,000 distinct CDR3 sequences, around 6.8% of them singletons, with under 11% in the top ten. This material consisted of PBMCs, either bulk or a sorted T-cell subset (CD4+, CD8+, memory, or dextramer-sorted; not recorded which), taken 45 days after the yellow fever booster vaccination. Receptor source: a man aged 25-45 years who received the YFV17D yellow fever vaccine.

This clonotype was detected ten times or more. This chain connects TRBV9 to TRBJ2-5; D is tentatively TRBD1 or TRBD2 (5 bases each). Trimming pared 4 bases from V and 5 bases from J, leaving 21 bases between. The CDR3 sequence is 16 residues long. Germline lookup yields CDR1 SGDLS and CDR2 YYNGEE. The CDR3 bases are TGTGCCAGCAGCCAATGGGGGTACAAAAGAGGGGAGACCCAGTACTTC. Translation gives CASSQWGYKRGETQYF.

This clonotype was seen ten or more times. The chain links TRBV11-1 to TRBJ2-7; 7 bases map to TRBD2. With V trimmed by 7 bases and J by 4 bases, 10 bases remained unmatched. Germline values: CDR1 SGHAT, CDR2 FQDESV (reference sequence). The CDR3 is 14 amino acids. CDR3 in amino acids: CASKVGGRSYEQYF. The CDR3 DNA sequence: TGTGCCAGCAAGGTTGGCGGGAGATCTTACGAGCAGTACTTC.

This clonotype showed up many times. V and J are TRBV7-9 and TRBJ2-5, with D unclear. Germline loops: CDR1 SEHNR, CDR2 FQNEAQ (reference sequence). Trimming cost V 3 bases and J 7 bases, with 15 bases left between them. The CDR3 contains 14 residues. The CDR3 sequence is CASSLGGRSGTQYF. Written as DNA, the CDR3 is TGTGCCAGCAGCTTGGGCGGCAGGTCCGGGACCCAGTACTTC.

This clonotype appeared many times. The gene calls are TRBV6-1 and TRBJ2-4; 7 bases match TRBD1. Germline V gene sequence: CDR1 MNHNS, CDR2 SASEGT. The J segment lost 5 bases and the V segment lost 10 bases, leaving 11 bases of the junction unmatched. The CDR3 totals 14 residues. The CDR3 DNA sequence: TGTGCCACACGCTTCCGGGACAGACAAAACATTCAGTACTTC. It is translated as CATRFRDRQNIQYF.

This clonotype was seen only once. V and J are TRBV28 and TRBJ1-1; D remains ambiguous. The CDR3 runs 11 residues. Trimming stripped 8 bases from V and 0 bases from J, with 4 bases between. From germline, CDR1 is MDHEN and CDR2 SYDVKM. CDR3 sequence reads: CASRLNTEAFF. CDR3 bases: TGTGCCAGCCGGTTGAACACTGAAGCTTTCTTT.

This clonotype is medium-sized. This chain connects TRBV29-1 to TRBJ2-7; no firm D call. CDR3 length: 13 residues. The germline V and J ends were trimmed by 7 bases and 0 bases, with 13 bases remaining between them. Germline assignment: CDR1 SQVTM and CDR2 ANQGSEA. The CDR3 is CSAFGRSSYEQYF. DNA for the CDR3: TGCAGCGCCTTCGGACGGAGCTCCTACGAGCAGTACTTC.

This clonotype was observed a handful of times. The V call is TRBV20-1, the J call TRBJ1-3, with a possible D match to TRBD1 (5 bases). CDR1 is DFQATT, CDR2 SNEGSKA, per germline (reference sequence). Trimming removed 0 bases at V and 6 bases at J, with 12 bases between. The CDR3 is made up of 14 amino acids. For the CDR3, the DNA is TGCAGTGCTAGAGACGGGGCAGGGACAAACACCATATATTTT. Its translation: CSARDGAGTNTIYF.

This clonotype showed up just a few times. The chain has TRBV3-1 and TRBJ1-5; no reliable D call. This CDR3 has 14 amino acids. The V gene lost 1 base and the J gene lost 4 bases, with 8 bases spanning the gap. Germline CDR1 is LGHDT and CDR2 is YNNKEL (reference sequence). The CDR3 DNA sequence: TGTGCCAGCAGCCAAGTACCGAATAATCAGCCCCAGCATTTT. Translated: CASSQVPNNQPQHF.

This clonotype was detected a few times. The rearrangement joins TRBV7-2 to TRBJ2-2, with 14 bases fitting TRBD2. With V trimmed by 5 bases and J by 6 bases, 5 bases remained unmatched. Germline V gives CDR1 SGHTA, CDR2 FQGNSA. The CDR3 has 16 amino acids. The CDR3 loop reads CASSPGTSGRPGELFF. The CDR3 coding sequence is TGTGCCAGCAGCCCAGGGACTAGCGGGAGACCCGGGGAGCTGTTTTTT. Supplemented by reference TRBV7-2 and TRBJ2-2, the full variable domain reads GAGVSQSPSNKVTEKGKDVELRCDPISGHTALYWYRQSLGQGLEFLIYFQGNSAPDKSGLPSDRFSAERTGGSVSTLTIQRTQQEDSAVYLCASSPGTSGRPGELFFGEGSRLTVL.

V gene TRBV5-6 combines with J gene TRBJ1-3, with 7 nucleotides matching TRBD1. The CDR3 runs 16 residues. Germline assignment: CDR1 SGHDT and CDR2 YYEEEE. V shed 3 bases, J shed 2 bases, and the junction held 8 bases outside the gene matches. The CDR3 DNA sequence: TGTGCCAGCAGCTCCGCTGGAGGGGGCCCTGGAAACACCATATATTTT. Its translation: CASSSAGGGPGNTIYF.